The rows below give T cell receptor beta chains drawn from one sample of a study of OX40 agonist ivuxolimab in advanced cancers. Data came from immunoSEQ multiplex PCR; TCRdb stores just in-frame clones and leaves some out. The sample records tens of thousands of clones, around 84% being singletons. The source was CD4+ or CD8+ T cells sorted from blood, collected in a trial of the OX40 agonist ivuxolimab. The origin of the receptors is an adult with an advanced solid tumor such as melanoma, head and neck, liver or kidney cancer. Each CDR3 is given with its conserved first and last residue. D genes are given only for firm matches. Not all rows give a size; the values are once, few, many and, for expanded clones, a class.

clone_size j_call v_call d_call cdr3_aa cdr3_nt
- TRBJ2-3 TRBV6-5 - CASSPGTADTQYF TGTGCCAGCAGCCCCGGGACCGCAGATACGCAGTATTTT
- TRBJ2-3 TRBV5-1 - CASSLAKGDAQYF TGCGCCAGCAGCTTGGCCAAGGGAGATGCGCAGTATTTT
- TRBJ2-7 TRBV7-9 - CASSLLGYEQYF TGTGCCAGCAGCTTATTGGGGTACGAGCAGTACTTC
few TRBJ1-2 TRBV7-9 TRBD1 CASSSPTGNYGYTF TGTGCCAGCAGCTCTCCGACAGGGAACTATGGCTACACCTTC
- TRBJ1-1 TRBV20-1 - CSARWDTEAFF TGCAGTGCTAGGTGGGACACTGAAGCTTTCTTT
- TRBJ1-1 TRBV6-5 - CASLRQRNTEAFF TGTGCCAGCCTCAGGCAGAGGAACACTGAAGCTTTCTTT
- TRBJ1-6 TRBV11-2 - CASSGGLSSYNSPLHF TGTGCCAGCAGCGGGGGGCTAAGCTCCTATAATTCACCCCTCCACTTT
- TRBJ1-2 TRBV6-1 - CASSEVPANYGYTF TGTGCCAGCAGTGAAGTCCCGGCTAACTATGGCTACACCTTC
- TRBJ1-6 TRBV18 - CASSRAGTYNSPLHF TGTGCCAGCTCACGAGCAGGGACCTATAATTCACCCCTCCACTTT
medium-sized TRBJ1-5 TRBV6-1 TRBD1 CASSGIGTATYSNQPQHF TGTGCCAGCAGTGGGATCGGGACAGCCACTTATAGCAATCAGCCCCAGCATTTT
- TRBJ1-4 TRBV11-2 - CASSSGLRSSGEKLFF TGTGCCAGCAGCTCGGGACTTCGCTCTTCCGGTGAAAAACTGTTTTTT
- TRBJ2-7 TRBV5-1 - CASSGGGGSSYEQYF TGCGCCAGCAGCGGGGGTGGAGGGTCCTCCTACGAGCAGTACTTC
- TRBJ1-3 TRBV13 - CASSLAEARNSGNTIYF TGTGCCAGCAGCTTAGCCGAAGCAAGGAACTCTGGAAACACCATATATTTT
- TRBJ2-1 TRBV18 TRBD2 CASSRGLAGSSYNEQFF TGTGCCAGCTCACGAGGACTAGCGGGTAGCTCCTACAATGAGCAGTTCTTC
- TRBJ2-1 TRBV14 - CASRGAENNEQFF TGTGCCAGCCGAGGAGCAGAGAACAATGAGCAGTTCTTC
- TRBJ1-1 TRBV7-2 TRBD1 CASSLVTGGITEAFF TGTGCCAGCAGCTTAGTAACAGGGGGCATCACTGAAGCTTTCTTT
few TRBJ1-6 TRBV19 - CASSIVGIDNSPLHF TGTGCCAGTAGTATCGTGGGGATCGATAATTCACCCCTCCACTTT
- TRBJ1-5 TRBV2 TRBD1 CASRDTGVWGNQPQHF TGTGCCAGCAGAGACACAGGGGTTTGGGGCAATCAGCCCCAGCATTTT
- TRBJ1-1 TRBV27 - CASIKGVRANTEAFF TGTGCCAGTATTAAGGGGGTCCGGGCGAACACTGAAGCTTTCTTT